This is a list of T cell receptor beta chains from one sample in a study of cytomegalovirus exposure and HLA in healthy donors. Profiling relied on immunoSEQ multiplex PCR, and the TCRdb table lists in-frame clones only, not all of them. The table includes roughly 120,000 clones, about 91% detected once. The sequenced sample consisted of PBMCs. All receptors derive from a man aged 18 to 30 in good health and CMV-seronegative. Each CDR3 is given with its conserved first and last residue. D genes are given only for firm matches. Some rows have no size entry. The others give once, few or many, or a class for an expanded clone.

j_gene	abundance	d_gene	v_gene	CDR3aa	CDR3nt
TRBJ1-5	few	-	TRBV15	CATSGAYSNQPQHF	TGTGCCACCAGCGGAGCTTATAGCAATCAGCCCCAGCATTTT
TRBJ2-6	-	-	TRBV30	CAWSQGSGANVLTF	TGTGCCTGGAGTCAGGGTTCCGGGGCCAACGTCCTGACTTTC
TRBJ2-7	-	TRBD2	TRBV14	CASSPRLAGLRSYEQYF	TGTGCCAGCAGCCCCAGACTAGCGGGTCTGCGCTCCTACGAGCAGTACTTC
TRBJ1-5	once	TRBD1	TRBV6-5	CASRPTGVRVQPQHF	TGTGCCAGCAGGCCCACAGGGGTCCGTGTTCAGCCCCAGCATTTT
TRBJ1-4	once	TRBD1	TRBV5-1	CASSLVFRTGATNEKLFF	TGCGCCAGCAGCTTGGTCTTCCGGACAGGGGCAACTAATGAAAAACTGTTTTTT
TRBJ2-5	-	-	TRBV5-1	CASRLTEQETQYF	TGCGCCAGCAGGCTGACAGAACAAGAGACCCAGTACTTC
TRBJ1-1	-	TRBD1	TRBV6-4	CASSRDRDSTEAFF	TGTGCCAGCAGTCGAGACAGGGATTCGACTGAAGCTTTCTTT
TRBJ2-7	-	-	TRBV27	CASSLGSGPYEQYF	TGTGCCAGCAGTTTGGGGTCAGGGCCCTACGAGCAGTACTTC
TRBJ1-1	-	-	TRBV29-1	CSVEVLAGRLNTEAFF	TGCAGCGTTGAAGTCCTTGCGGGGCGTTTGAACACTGAAGCTTTCTTT
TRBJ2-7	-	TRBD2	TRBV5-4	CASSGGLAYEQYF	TGTGCCAGCAGCGGGGGACTAGCCTACGAGCAGTACTTC